This T cell receptor (beta chain) was sequenced during a study of shared clonotypes between healthy human individuals (dated by TCRdb to about 2020). Notes on the research overall: The cohort included three men and a couple of women between 18 and 49 years of age. Per donor, three plates each were used for CD4 naive and CD4 memory, two for CD8 naive, and one for CD8 memory. Different laboratories and diverse techniques were used to prepare libraries and sequence TCR repertoires, to increase sequencing depth and limit assay-specific biases. Per donor, leukapheresis produced somewhere between about 0.94 and 9.5 billion PBMCs. To estimate repertoire size and how much clonotypes are shared between individuals, the study performed deep sequencing of blood TCR repertoires from five healthy adults.

Using the deep immunoSEQ assay, TCR CDR3 regions were amplified from genomic DNA by multiplex PCR. Genomic DNA extracted from each cell subset was distributed evenly over all wells of several immunoSEQ 96-well plates, and each plate served as one replicate. For sorted subsets, around 0.2 ug of genomic DNA, equivalent to around 29,000 T cell genomes, went into each replicate PCR. Purified libraries were measured with a Qubit 3.0 fluorometer, size-checked on a Bioanalyzer 2100, and measured again with the KAPA Library Quantification kit. A separate single-read 150-cycle Illumina NextSeq 550 flow cell was used to sequence each immunoSEQ 96-well plate. In the original analysis: The immunoSEQ output contained only junctional sequences without quality scores, so filtering could not match that applied to full-length reads. Sequences were annotated with PyIR, a Python wrapper for IgBLAST v1.9, using IMGT germline references to assign V/J genes and CDR3. Reads were filtered out if the reads had weak V/J assignments (E-value above 1e-6), no CDR3, stop codons, out-of-frame junctions, or ambiguous translated residues. A V3J clonotype was defined by an identical inferred V gene, J gene, and CDR3 amino acid sequence. The percentage overlap between two repertoires was calculated by dividing the number of shared unique clonotypes by the size of the smaller repertoire. Three approaches were used to assess repertoire richness: RTK rarefaction, the Chao1 estimator, and Recon v2.1 estimates of unobserved clonotypes. Generation probabilities for all TCRbeta clonotypes obtained by the gDNA method from a few donors were computed using OLGA. TCRdb limited this immuneACCESS table to in-frame rearrangements with V and J called. A share of clones is missing; checked studies link under half to unresolved V genes, and the rest is unexplained. V, J and clone size are taken as reported in that table, and D and trimming were inferred from the DNA itself. Here the sample has some 2 million clones; roughly 94% occur a single time. The ten largest clonotypes hold 1.1% of the sample.

CD8 naive samples were CD45RO-negative cells positively selected for CCR7, giving a CD45RA+CCR7+ population that excluded TemRA cells. Healthy HIV-negative adults with no recently reported acute infections or vaccinations were included as donors. All donors were Caucasian adults living in Nashville, Tennessee, USA. Blood was obtained by leukapheresis, after which PBMCs were separated by Ficoll-Histopaque density gradient centrifugation and cryopreserved in liquid nitrogen vapor phase. Analytical flow cytometry was used to check the purity and quantity of every magnetically sorted T cell population. Each sorted fraction had its genomic DNA isolated and then quantified by UV absorbance on a Nanodrop 2000c. Cut back by 5 bases and 5 bases, the V and J ends lie 20 bases apart. Reading from cysteine to phenylalanine, the CDR3 counts 16 amino acids. Only the CDR3 part of the read is kept: 48 bases, read in frame from the first base. The germline V gene (reference sequence) specifies SEHNR as CDR1 and FQNEAQ as CDR2.

A word on this clone: The antigen it recognizes is unknown. Per-nucleotide qualities are absent, and no much larger clonotype sits a single base away.

Study-wide findings and limitations: Sampling was restricted to blood, and TCR repertoires in tissues likely differ from the TCR repertoires found in blood. Clonotypes shared by all four sorted-subset donors showed higher generation probabilities than non-shared clonotypes. Pairwise subsampling led to the expectation that sequencing depth would affect the degree of clonotype sharing among donors. The genetic and exposure-history diversity represented was limited by the small number of donors. Even with the large sequencing depth, rarefaction of the sorted-subset datasets indicated that sequencing was incomplete. Larger estimated clonotype richness was generally found for naive subsets than for memory subsets. Across four donors, approximately 5% of naive CD4, roughly 3.8% of naive CD8, 2.3% of memory CD4, and approximately 0.4% of memory CD8 clonotypes were shared.

The receptor was derived from a man aged 18-30 years in good health. This sequence uses TRBV7-9 and TRBJ2-3; perhaps TRBD2 is the D gene, with 6 bases matching. Material for sequencing was naive CD8+ T cells sorted from blood. The intended sense of this specimen's cell subset or site label: CD45RA+CCR7+. For the CDR3, the sequence is CASSPSGLSEGDTQYF. The sequence in DNA is TGTGCCAGCAGCCCGAGCGGGCTTTCCGAGGGAGATACGCAGTATTTT.